Listed below are T cell receptor beta chains from one sample, sequenced in a study of identical twins. Each CDR3 protein gets one entry after TCRdb re-called the 5' RACE reads with MiXCR. The sample lists 1.5 million to 2 million distinct CDR3 sequences; less than 35% were seen once. Source material: cord blood. The source is a newborn girl in good health. The CDR3 runs from the conserved cysteine through the conserved F or W. The D gene is left open where the match is weak. The size field is filled for only some rows; it gives once, few, many or a size class.

d_call: .; v_call: TRBV11-2; clone_size: few; j_call: TRBJ2-1; cdr3_aa: CASSRRSFGIGNEQFF; cdr3_nt: TGTGCCAGCAGCCGAAGGTCATTCGGCATAGGCAATGAGCAGTTCTTC
d_call: .; v_call: TRBV12-3/TRBV12-4; clone_size: .; j_call: TRBJ2-5; cdr3_aa: CASSPTTETQYF; cdr3_nt: TGTGCCAGCAGTCCAACCACAGAGACCCAGTACTTC
d_call: .; v_call: TRBV1; clone_size: .; j_call: TRBJ1-5; cdr3_aa: CTSSQVHPNSNQPQHF; cdr3_nt: TGCACCAGCAGCCAAGTACACCCTAATAGCAATCAGCCCCAGCATTTT
d_call: TRBD2; v_call: TRBV20-1; clone_size: few; j_call: TRBJ2-7; cdr3_aa: CSASQLAGGPPSSYEQYF; cdr3_nt: TGCAGTGCCAGCCAACTAGCGGGAGGGCCCCCATCCTCCTACGAGCAGTACTTC
d_call: .; v_call: TRBV28; clone_size: few; j_call: TRBJ1-1; cdr3_aa: CASSLLTGGMNTEAFF; cdr3_nt: TGTGCCAGCAGTTTGCTGACAGGCGGCATGAACACTGAAGCTTTCTTT
d_call: TRBD1; v_call: TRBV5-1; clone_size: few; j_call: TRBJ1-1; cdr3_aa: CASSLAPDRDTEAFF; cdr3_nt: TGCGCCAGCAGCTTGGCTCCGGACAGGGACACTGAAGCTTTCTTT
d_call: .; v_call: TRBV5-5; clone_size: many; j_call: TRBJ2-7; cdr3_aa: CASSFGTFSYEQYF; cdr3_nt: TGTGCCAGCAGCTTCGGCACCTTCTCCTACGAGCAGTACTTC
d_call: TRBD2; v_call: TRBV25-1; clone_size: .; j_call: TRBJ2-3; cdr3_aa: CASNSGSRSDTQYF; cdr3_nt: TGTGCCAGCAACAGCGGGAGTAGGTCAGATACGCAGTATTTT
d_call: .; v_call: TRBV5-1; clone_size: .; j_call: TRBJ2-7; cdr3_aa: CASSLLTEAYEQYF; cdr3_nt: TGCGCCAGCAGCTTGCTGACAGAAGCCTACGAGCAGTACTTC
d_call: .; v_call: TRBV28; clone_size: .; j_call: TRBJ2-1; cdr3_aa: CASTLGFQQFF; cdr3_nt: TGTGCCAGCACTCTTGGTTTTCAGCAGTTCTTC